A selection of T cell receptor beta chains follows, all from one sample in a study of T cell repertoires in ileal Crohn's disease. TCRdb keeps only in-frame clones here, not all; method: immunoSEQ multiplex PCR. The sample holds 15,000 to 20,000 clones, about 91% seen once. Sequences were obtained from ileal tissue. Receptors originate from an adult with Crohn's disease. Each CDR3 is given with its conserved first and last residue. D genes are given only for firm matches. Expanded clones are given a class, and other clones once, few, many or no size at all.

>.|few|TRBV28|TRBJ1-5
TGTGCCAGCAGTTTTAGACAATTTAACCAGCCCCAGCATTTT
CASSFRQFNQPQHF
>.|.|TRBV4-1|TRBJ1-2
TGCGCCAGCAGCCAAGGACAGCTGTATGGCTACACCTTC
CASSQGQLYGYTF
>.|.|TRBV6-4|TRBJ2-5
TGTGCCAGCAGTGGGGAGCCGGAGGGGACCCAGTACTTC
CASSGEPEGTQYF
>.|few|TRBV9|TRBJ1-1
TGTGCCAGCAGCGTAGATTCGGACAGCTACACTGAAGCTTTCTTT
CASSVDSDSYTEAFF
>TRBD1|few|TRBV29-1|TRBJ1-1
TGCAGCGTTGTTAGGACAGGGAACACTGAAGCTTTCTTT
CSVVRTGNTEAFF
>TRBD1|.|TRBV5-4|TRBJ1-2
TGTGCCAGCAGCTTGGGCACTCAGGGGGCGGGAGGCTACACCTTC
CASSLGTQGAGGYTF
>.|.|TRBV29-1|TRBJ1-1
TGCAGCGCCAATACCGCCGCAGGCGTGCCTGAAGCTTTCTTT
CSANTAAGVPEAFF
>TRBD2|.|TRBV19|TRBJ2-4
TGTGCCAGTAGTATACTTAGCGGGAGAACGTCCAAAAACATTCAGTACTTC
CASSILSGRTSKNIQYF
>.|once|TRBV7-9|TRBJ1-5
TGTGCCAGCAGCTTTGGCAACAGCCATAGCAATCAGCCCCAGCATTTT
CASSFGNSHSNQPQHF
>.|.|TRBV14|TRBJ1-1
TGTGCCAGCAGCCATCCGAGGGAAGGAGCTTTCTTT
CASSHPREGAFF
>.|.|TRBV7-2|TRBJ1-1
TGTGCCAGCAGCTTAAGCAGGGTGTCTGAAGCTTTCTTT
CASSLSRVSEAFF
>.|once|TRBV6-1|TRBJ2-7
TGTGCCAGCAGTGAACTCGACGCCGACTCCTACGAGCAGTACTTC
CASSELDADSYEQYF
>.|.|TRBV7-9|TRBJ2-6
TGTGCCCGTCAGGGGGTCGGGAGCTCTGGGGCCAACGTCCTGACTTTC
CARQGVGSSGANVLTF
>.|.|TRBV13|TRBJ2-5
TGTGCCAGCAGCGCCAGGGCGAACCAAGAGACCCAGTACTTC
CASSARANQETQYF
>TRBD2|.|TRBV5-4|TRBJ2-2
TGTGCCAGCAGTTCACGGGCTAGCGGGCTCCCCGGGGAGCTGTTTTTT
CASSSRASGLPGELFF
>TRBD2|few|TRBV7-2|TRBJ2-4
TGTGCCAGCAGCTTAGTTGCGGGAGGGCTGGGCATTCAGTACTTC
CASSLVAGGLGIQYF